This T cell receptor (beta chain) was recovered during a study of regulatory T cells in long-lasting Graves disease. Across the study: The study counted Graves' disease as persistent given over 5 years of antithyroid drugs and positive TSH receptor antibodies.

Described time point: persistent/refractory GD, antithyroid drugs over 5 years with positive TRAb. Isolated PBMC RNA provided the starting material for the TCR library. Study-wide results and caveats: Rather than thyroid tissue, only peripheral blood underwent study.

This clonotype was seen ten or more times. What it binds is unknown. Arm-PCR of CDR3 regions and iRepertoire HTBI primers were the basis on which TCR beta libraries were built. TCRdb reanalysed the multiplex PCR reads using MiXCR and keeps one entry per CDR3 protein. Counted here are hundreds of thousands of distinct CDR3 sequences, roughly a fifth occurring once; the ten biggest clones make up roughly 13%. The CDR3 runs to 12 residues. Germline lookup yields CDR1 MDHEN and CDR2 SYDVKM. V lost 5 bases, J lost 6 bases, and 5 bases lay in between. The sequence was collected from a female donor with Graves disease. Sequenced here: peripheral blood mononuclear cells (PBMCs), sampled when the disease was refractory, from a patient treated with antithyroid drugs. The chain employs TRBV28 and TRBJ1-6; D gene unclear. The DNA of the CDR3 is TGTGCCAGCAGTCAGAGTAATTCACCCCTCCACTTT. Protein: CASSQSNSPLHF.